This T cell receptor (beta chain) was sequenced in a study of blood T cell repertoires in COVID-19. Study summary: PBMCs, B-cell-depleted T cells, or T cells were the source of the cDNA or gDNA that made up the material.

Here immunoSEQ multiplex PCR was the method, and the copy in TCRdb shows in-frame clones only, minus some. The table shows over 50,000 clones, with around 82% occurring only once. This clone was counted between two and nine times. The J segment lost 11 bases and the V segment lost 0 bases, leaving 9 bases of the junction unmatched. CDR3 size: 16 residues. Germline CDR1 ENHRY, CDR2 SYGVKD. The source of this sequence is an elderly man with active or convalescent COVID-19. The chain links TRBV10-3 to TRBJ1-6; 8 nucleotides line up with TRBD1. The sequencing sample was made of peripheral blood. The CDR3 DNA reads TGTGCCATCAGTGAGTCGAAATTGGACAGGGTAACACCCCTCCACTTT. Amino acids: CAISESKLDRVTPLHF.